This TCR beta chain is from a study of a mutant IDH1 vaccine in newly diagnosed glioma. Only in-frame clones appear in the TCRdb table, and some are missing; sequencing was by immunoSEQ multiplex PCR. The profile shows 50,000 to 70,000 clones, 80% to 85% of them singletons. V was pared by 0 bases and J by 0 bases, with 7 bases between. Germline CDR1 SGDLS, CDR2 YYNGEE. The CDR3 length is 14 residues. As for this clone: No antigen is known for it.

Indicated time point: week 47, end of study. It was 300 ug of mutant IDH1 20-mer peptide that made up each vaccine dose, given with topical imiquimod. Sequencing was performed on PBMCs, taken from a glioma patient whose treatment included an IDH1 peptide vaccine. The clonotype comes from a woman aged 45-65 years with glioma. This chain uses TRBV9 with TRBJ2-7; D is uncertain. In DNA, the CDR3 is TGTGCCAGCAGCGTAGGAGTCAGCTCCTACGAGCAGTACTTC. Amino acid sequence: CASSVGVSSYEQYF.